This T cell receptor beta chain originates from a study of breast tumors, draining lymph nodes, adjacent tissues. General study points: Luminal-like breast cancer showed significantly greater tumor-nontumor repertoire similarity than basal-like breast cancer did. Tumors had less TCR diversity than lymph nodes, more than nontumor tissue.

Breast cancer patients provided tissue from their axillary draining lymph nodes. In this sample, this clonotype turned up many times. Its antigen remains unknown. The CDR3 loop spans 15 amino acids. Trimming took 4 bases from V and 9 from J, leaving 16 bases between them. Germline V gene lookup returns CDR1 SGHDN and CDR2 FVKESK. TCRdb processed the multiplex PCR reads anew with MiXCR; each CDR3 protein has one entry. The profile covers under 350,000 distinct CDR3 sequences, with about 33% appearing a single time and about 1% taken by the ten largest. Sequencing input: axillary lymph node tissue. This receptor was identified in a female donor with breast cancer. Some clones in this sample may be carry-over from other donors' samples. This chain connects TRBV14 to TRBJ1-6; D remains ambiguous. The CDR3 DNA reads as TGTGCCAGCAGCCGAGTCGGACTTGCTCTTTCACCCCTCCACTTT. It yields the protein CASSRVGLALSPLHF.